Listed here are 22 T cell receptor beta chains from one sample, sequenced in a study of blood T cell repertoires in COVID-19. This table comes from immunoSEQ multiplex PCR, and its TCRdb copy is limited to in-frame clones, with some not included. The sample consists of 43,000 or so clones, 90% of them appearing once. Source material: peripheral blood. These TCRs come from a human donor in a cohort sampled during active COVID-19.

The rearrangement links TRBV7-2 to TRBJ2-4; D is possibly TRBD1 (7 bases). Germline V gene data show CDR1 as SGHTA and CDR2 as FQGNSA. V shed 2 bases and J shed 6 bases, with 14 bases lying between them. CDR3 length: 15 amino acids. The CDR3 reads CASSLMWQGGNIQYF. In DNA, the CDR3 is TGTGCCAGCAGCTTAATGTGGCAGGGGGGAAACATTCAGTACTTC.

In this sample, this clone turned up once. The chain couples TRBV20-1 to TRBJ2-1; 9 bases align to TRBD2. Losses at the gene ends were 3 bases for V and 4 bases for J; bases not matched to a gene: 10. The CDR3 is made up of 16 amino acids. The germline V gene has CDR1 DFQATT and CDR2 SNEGSKA (reference sequence). The CDR3 region has the DNA TGCAGTGCTAGTGGGTTCCTAGCGGGACAATACAATGAGCAGTTCTTC. Translating gives CSASGFLAGQYNEQFF.

The chain combines TRBV9 with TRBJ1-1; 8 bases map to TRBD1. Trimming cost V 4 bases and J 3 bases; bases outside gene matches: 14. Germline V CDR1 and CDR2: SGDLS, YYNGEE. CDR3 length equals 17 residues. Here the CDR3 reads CASSPHHRTGKDTEAFF. The CDR3 DNA reads TGTGCCAGCAGCCCCCACCACCGGACAGGGAAGGACACTGAAGCTTTCTTT.

Here the CDR3 reads CASSEIGSITPLHF. CDR3 coding DNA: TGTGCCAGCAGTGAAATAGGGAGTATTACACCCCTCCACTTT. The chain has TRBV25-1 and TRBJ1-6; no reliable D call. CDR1 is MGHDK, CDR2 SYGVNS, per germline. The CDR3 covers 14 residues. V lost 2 bases and J lost 11, with 13 bases in between.

The CDR3 here is CASSMLGGSNTGELFF. Written as DNA, the CDR3 is TGTGCCAGTAGTATGCTTGGAGGTTCGAACACCGGGGAGCTGTTTTTT. The rearrangement uses TRBV19 and TRBJ2-2; tentative D call: TRBD2 (5 bases). This CDR3 contains 16 residues. Trimming shortened V by 3 bases and J by 0 bases, and 11 bases separated the two germline ends. In germline, CDR1 is LNHDA, CDR2 SQIVND (reference sequence). Complete variable domain (other parts from reference TRBV19 and TRBJ2-2): DGGITQSPKYLFRKEGQNVTLSCEQNLNHDAMYWYRQDPGQGLRLIYYSQIVNDFQKGDIAEGYSVSREKKESFPLTVTSAQKNPTAFYLCASSMLGGSNTGELFFGEGSRLTVL.

The CDR3 region has the DNA TGTGCCAGCAGCTTAGAGGCTAGCGGGACCGGGGAGCTGTTTTTT. Residues: CASSLEASGTGELFF. The rearrangement joins TRBV7-6 to TRBJ2-2; the match to TRBD2 covers 8 bases. CDR1 is SGHVS and CDR2 is FNYEAQ in the germline V gene. The ends lost 1 base at V and 5 bases at J; junction bases unmatched: 3. The CDR3 has 15 amino acids.

The chain combines TRBV19 with TRBJ2-7, with unresolved D. Trimming shortened V by 3 bases and J by 6 bases, and 12 bases separated the two germline ends. The CDR3 runs to 13 residues. Germline V CDR1 and CDR2: LNHDA, SQIVND (reference sequence). CDR3 sequence reads: CASSINLVSEQYF. The CDR3 DNA sequence: TGTGCCAGTAGTATTAATCTAGTGAGCGAGCAGTACTTC.

About this clone: A read error may produce the germline difference seen at one junction end. The genes are TRBV4-3 and TRBJ2-1; D is unresolved. The CDR3 contains 17 residues. Per germline, CDR1 LGHNA and CDR2 YSLEER. CDR3 residues: CASSKDPENYVGNAQFF. The DNA for the CDR3 is TGCGCCAGCAGCAAAGACCCCGAAAACTACGTAGGCAATGCGCAGTTCTTC.

The chain is built from TRBV13 and TRBJ2-3; D is unclear. Germline V gives CDR1 PRHDT, CDR2 FYEKMQ (reference sequence). The CDR3 spans 12 residues. Trimming pared 1 base from V and 3 bases from J, leaving 2 bases between. The CDR3 DNA is TGTGCCAGCAGCTTAGCGACAGATACGCAGTATTTT. Protein sequence: CASSLATDTQYF.

This sequence joins TRBV4-2 and TRBJ2-3, with 7 bases matching TRBD2. The CDR3 is 16 amino acids. V was clipped by 8 bases and J by 2 bases; unmatched bases: 13. Germline CDR1 LGHNA, CDR2 YNFKEQ. CDR3 in DNA: TGTGCCAGCCGCTACTACGGGAGCGGGGACACAGATACGCAGTATTTT. It is translated as CASRYYGSGDTDTQYF.

The chain carries TRBV7-8 and TRBJ2-3, with TRBD2 identical over 10 bases. The CDR3 is made up of 16 amino acids. Germline-derived CDR1 and CDR2 are SGHVS and FQNEAQ. The V and J ends lost 7 bases and 4 bases, in that order; junction bases with no gene match: 11. DNA of the CDR3: TGTGCCAGCACCAACCTCGAGCGGGGGGGTGCAGATACGCAGTATTTT. It yields the protein CASTNLERGGADTQYF.

The genes are TRBV15 and TRBJ2-6; D possibly corresponds to TRBD2 (5 bases). In germline, CDR1 is LNHNV, CDR2 YYDKDF (reference sequence). The CDR3 is made up of 18 amino acids. With 3 bases removed from V and 0 bases from J, the gap between germline ends came to 15 bases. The CDR3 coding sequence is TGTGCCACCAGCAGTGTTAGCGAGGCGAGCTCTGGGGCCAACGTCCTGACTTTC. The encoded protein is CATSSVSEASSGANVLTF. The variable domain in full, with the rest retrieved from reference TRBV15 and TRBJ2-6, is DAMVIQNPRYQVTQFGKPVTLSCSQTLNHNVMYWYQQKSSQAPKLLFHYYDKDFNNEADTPDNFQSRRPNTSFCFLDIRSPGLGDTAMYLCATSSVSEASSGANVLTFGAGSRLTVL.

J is TRBJ2-1 and V is TRBV11-2; 11 nucleotides line up with TRBD2. The CDR3 is 14 residues long. Germline V gene sequence: CDR1 SGHAT, CDR2 FQNNGV. Trimming at V came to 7 bases and at J to 3 bases, leaving 2 bases not matched to a gene. CDR3 sequence: CASILAGDYNEQFF. CDR3 DNA: TGTGCCAGCATACTAGCGGGGGACTACAATGAGCAGTTCTTC.

The chain is built from TRBV18 and TRBJ1-2, with D possibly matching TRBD1 (5 bases). The V end was cut by 3 bases, the J end by 4 bases, with 9 bases between. Germline V gives CDR1 KGHSH, CDR2 LQKENI. The CDR3 totals 13 residues. The CDR3 is CASSPEGIYGYTF. In DNA form, the CDR3 reads TGTGCCAGCTCACCGGAGGGGATCTATGGCTACACCTTC.

The chain couples TRBV7-9 to TRBJ2-7, with TRBD1 identical over 8 bases. Trimming removed 6 bases from V and 3 bases from J; junction bases left unmatched: 10. The CDR3 sequence is 15 residues long. Germline V CDR1 and CDR2: SEHNR, FQNEAQ (reference sequence). CDR3 bases: TGTGCCAGCAGTTCCCGACAGGGGCCATTCTACGAGCAGTACTTC. Translated, it gives CASSSRQGPFYEQYF.

CDR3 nucleotide sequence: TGTGCCACCAGTGATTCCTTGACAGGGAAAGAGAGGGAGACCCAGTACTTC. Its translation: CATSDSLTGKERETQYF. The V and J genes are TRBV24-1 and TRBJ2-5; 7 bases match TRBD1. J was trimmed by 5 bases and V by 2 bases; bases with no gene match: 13. CDR1 is KGHDR, CDR2 SFDVKD, per germline. CDR3 length: 17 amino acids.

The chain employs TRBV28 and TRBJ1-2, with 7 bases identical to TRBD1. This CDR3 region has 15 residues. CDR1 is MDHEN, CDR2 SYDVKM, per germline. V was clipped by 6 bases and J by 6 bases; unmatched bases: 13. The CDR3 loop is CASSRQGSPGNGYTF. CDR3 nucleotide sequence: TGTGCCAGCAGCAGACAGGGATCCCCGGGAAATGGCTACACCTTC.

This sequence joins TRBV2 and TRBJ2-7, with TRBD1 matching over 9 bases. CDR3 length: 14 residues. CDR1 SNHLY and CDR2 FYNNEI come from the germline V gene. V dropped 7 bases and J dropped 4; count of bases not matched to a gene: 8. CDR3 sequence (DNA): TGTGCCAGCATTACCACAGGGGGCGGGTACGAGCAGTACTTC. Translated: CASITTGGGYEQYF.

This chain uses TRBV7-6 with TRBJ1-2; 8 nucleotides line up with TRBD1. Germline loops: CDR1 SGHVS, CDR2 FNYEAQ. V shed 5 bases and J 6 bases; nucleotides not matched to a gene: 11. The CDR3 spans 15 residues. CDR3: CASSPFGQGINGYTF. CDR3 DNA: TGTGCCAGCAGCCCGTTCGGACAGGGAATTAATGGCTACACCTTC.

The chain is built from TRBV18 and TRBJ2-2; 7 bases line up with TRBD2. V was pared by 2 bases and J by 0 bases, with 3 bases of the junction left unmatched. The CDR3 covers 16 residues. CDR1 and CDR2 (germline): KGHSH, LQKENI. The CDR3 here is CASSPAGVPNTGELFF. Here the CDR3 DNA reads TGTGCCAGCTCACCAGCGGGGGTCCCGAACACCGGGGAGCTGTTTTTT.

The chain has TRBV15 and TRBJ1-6; 9 bases align to TRBD1. The CDR3 has 16 amino acids. The J segment lost 8 bases and the V segment lost 5 bases, leaving 10 bases of the junction unmatched. Per the germline V gene, CDR1 is LNHNV and CDR2 is YYDKDF (reference sequence). The CDR3 reads CATSRLMGQGDSPLHF. The CDR3 bases are TGTGCCACCAGCCGCTTGATGGGACAGGGTGATTCACCCCTCCACTTT. The entire variable domain, with the rest obtained from reference TRBV15 and TRBJ1-6, is as follows: DAMVIQNPRYQVTQFGKPVTLSCSQTLNHNVMYWYQQKSSQAPKLLFHYYDKDFNNEADTPDNFQSRRPNTSFCFLDIRSPGLGDTAMYLCATSRLMGQGDSPLHFGNGTRLTVT.

V usage is TRBV30 and J usage is TRBJ2-1; D might be TRBD1 (7 bases). There are 15 residues in the CDR3. CDR1 GTSNPN and CDR2 SVGIG come from the germline V gene (reference sequence). V gave up 3 bases and J gave up 5 bases, with 17 bases separating them. The CDR3 reads CAWRSGQGGNNEQFF. Written as DNA, the CDR3 is TGTGCCTGGAGGTCTGGTCAGGGGGGCAACAATGAGCAGTTCTTC.